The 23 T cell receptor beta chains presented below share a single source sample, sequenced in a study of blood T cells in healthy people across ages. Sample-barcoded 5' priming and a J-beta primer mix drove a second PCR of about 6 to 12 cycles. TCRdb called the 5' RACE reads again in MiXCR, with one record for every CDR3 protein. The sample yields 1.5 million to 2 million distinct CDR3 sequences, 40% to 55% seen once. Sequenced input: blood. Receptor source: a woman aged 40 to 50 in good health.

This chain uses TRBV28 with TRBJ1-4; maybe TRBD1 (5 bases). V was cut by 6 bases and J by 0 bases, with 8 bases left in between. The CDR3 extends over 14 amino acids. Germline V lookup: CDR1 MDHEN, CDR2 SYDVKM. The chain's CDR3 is CASRGHATNEKLFF. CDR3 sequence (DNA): TGTGCCAGCAGAGGACATGCAACTAATGAAAAACTGTTTTTT.

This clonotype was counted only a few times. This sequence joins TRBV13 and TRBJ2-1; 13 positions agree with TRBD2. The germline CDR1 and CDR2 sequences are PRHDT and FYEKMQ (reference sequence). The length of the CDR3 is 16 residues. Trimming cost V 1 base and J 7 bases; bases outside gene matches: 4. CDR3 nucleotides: TGTGCCAGCAGCTTAGCGGGACTAGCGGGGTTTAATGAGCAGTTCTTC. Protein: CASSLAGLAGFNEQFF.

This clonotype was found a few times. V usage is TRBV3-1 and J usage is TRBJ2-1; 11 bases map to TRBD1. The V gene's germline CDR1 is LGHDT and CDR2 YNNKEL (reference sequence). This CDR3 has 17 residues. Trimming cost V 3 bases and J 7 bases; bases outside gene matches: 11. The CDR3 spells CASSQLSRDRGANEQFF. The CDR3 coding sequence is TGTGCCAGCAGCCAGCTTTCCCGGGACAGGGGGGCAAATGAGCAGTTCTTC.

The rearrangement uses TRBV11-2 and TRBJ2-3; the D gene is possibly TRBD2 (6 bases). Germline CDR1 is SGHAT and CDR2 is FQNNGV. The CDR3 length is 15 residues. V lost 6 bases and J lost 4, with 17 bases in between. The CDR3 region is CASRHSAGRSDTQYF. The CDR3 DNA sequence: TGTGCCAGCAGACATTCTGCGGGGAGGTCAGATACGCAGTATTTT.

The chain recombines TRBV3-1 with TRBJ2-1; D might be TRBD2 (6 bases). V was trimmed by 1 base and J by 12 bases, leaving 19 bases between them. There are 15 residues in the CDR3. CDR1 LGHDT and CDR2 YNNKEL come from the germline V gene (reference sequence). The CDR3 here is CASSQGRVSGTVQFF. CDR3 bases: TGTGCCAGCAGCCAAGGTCGCGTTAGCGGAACGGTGCAGTTCTTC.

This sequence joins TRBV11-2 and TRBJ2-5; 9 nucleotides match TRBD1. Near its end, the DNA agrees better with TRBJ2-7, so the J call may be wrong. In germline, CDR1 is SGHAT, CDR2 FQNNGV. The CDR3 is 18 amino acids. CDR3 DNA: TGTGCCAGCAGCTTAGGATCCTACTGGAGAGACAGGGGGGACGAGCAGTACTTC. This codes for CASSLGSYWRDRGDEQYF.

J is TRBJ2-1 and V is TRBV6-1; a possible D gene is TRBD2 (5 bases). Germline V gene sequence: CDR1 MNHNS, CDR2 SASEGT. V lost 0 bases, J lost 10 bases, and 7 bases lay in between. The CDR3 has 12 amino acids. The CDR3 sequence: CASSEARREQFF. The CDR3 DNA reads TGTGCCAGCAGTGAAGCACGGAGGGAGCAGTTCTTC.

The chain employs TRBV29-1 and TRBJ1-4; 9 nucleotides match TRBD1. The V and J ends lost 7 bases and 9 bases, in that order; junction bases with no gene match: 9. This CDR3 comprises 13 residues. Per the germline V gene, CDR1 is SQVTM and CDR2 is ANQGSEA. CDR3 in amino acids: CSATGGDRKKLFF. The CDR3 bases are TGCAGCGCCACAGGGGGCGACCGAAAAAAACTGTTTTTT. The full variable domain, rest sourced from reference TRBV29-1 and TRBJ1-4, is SAVISQKPSRDICQRGTSLTIQCQVDSQVTMMFWYRQQPGQSLTLIATANQGSEATYESGFVIDKFPISRPNLTFSTLTVSNMSPEDSSIYLCSATGGDRKKLFFGSGTQLSVL.

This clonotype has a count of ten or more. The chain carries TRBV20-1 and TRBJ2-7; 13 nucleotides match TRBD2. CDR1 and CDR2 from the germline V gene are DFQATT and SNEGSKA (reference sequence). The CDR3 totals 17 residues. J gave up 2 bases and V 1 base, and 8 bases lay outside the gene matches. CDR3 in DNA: TGCAGTGCTAGAGGAGGGGGGGGACTAGCGGGACCCTACGAGCAGTACTTC. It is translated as CSARGGGGLAGPYEQYF.

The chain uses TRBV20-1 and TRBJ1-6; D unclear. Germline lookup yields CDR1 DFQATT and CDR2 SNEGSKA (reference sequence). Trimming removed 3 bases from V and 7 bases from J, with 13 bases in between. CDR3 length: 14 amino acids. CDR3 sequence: CSASIGRDNSPLHF. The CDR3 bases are TGCAGTGCTAGTATCGGGAGAGACAATTCACCCCTCCACTTT.

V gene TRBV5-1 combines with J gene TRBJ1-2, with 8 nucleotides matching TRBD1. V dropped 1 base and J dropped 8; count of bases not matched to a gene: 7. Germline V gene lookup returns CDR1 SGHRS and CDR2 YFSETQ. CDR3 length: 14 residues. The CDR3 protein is CASSLQGQGPGYTF. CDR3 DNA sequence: TGCGCCAGCAGCTTGCAAGGACAGGGACCCGGCTACACCTTC.

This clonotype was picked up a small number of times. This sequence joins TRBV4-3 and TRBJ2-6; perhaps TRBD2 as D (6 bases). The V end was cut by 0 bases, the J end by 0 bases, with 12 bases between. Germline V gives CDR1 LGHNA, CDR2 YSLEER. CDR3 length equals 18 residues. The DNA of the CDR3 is TGCGCCAGCAGCCAAGATGGGGGGACGAGCTCTGGGGCCAACGTCCTGACTTTC. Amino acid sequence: CASSQDGGTSSGANVLTF.

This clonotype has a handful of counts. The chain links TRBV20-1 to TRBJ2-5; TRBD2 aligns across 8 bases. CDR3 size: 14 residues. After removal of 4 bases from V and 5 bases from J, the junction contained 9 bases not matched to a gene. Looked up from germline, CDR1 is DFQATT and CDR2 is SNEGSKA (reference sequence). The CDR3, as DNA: TGCAGTGCTACTCCGGGGGGGCAGGGGGAGACCCAGTACTTC. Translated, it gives CSATPGGQGETQYF.

The CDR3 bases are TGTGCCAGCAGTGCCGGAGGTAGCACTGAAGCTTTCTTT. This encodes CASSAGGSTEAFF. The rearrangement joins TRBV6-6 to TRBJ1-1; D gene ambiguous. V lost 5 bases and J 4 bases, leaving 11 bases between the germline ends. CDR3 length equals 13 residues. Germline V lookup: CDR1 MNHNY, CDR2 SVGAGI (reference sequence).

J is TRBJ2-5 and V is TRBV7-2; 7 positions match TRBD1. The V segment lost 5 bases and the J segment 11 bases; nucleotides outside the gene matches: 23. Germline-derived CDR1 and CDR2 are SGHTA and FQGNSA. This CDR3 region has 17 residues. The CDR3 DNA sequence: TGTGCCAGCAGCACGGGACAGCTTTTACTTAGAGGGAATGAGCAGTACTTC. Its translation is CASSTGQLLLRGNEQYF. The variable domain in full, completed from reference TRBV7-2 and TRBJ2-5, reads GAGVSQSPSNKVTEKGKDVELRCDPISGHTALYWYRQSLGQGLEFLIYFQGNSAPDKSGLPSDRFSAERTGGSVSTLTIQRTQQEDSAVYLCASSTGQLLLRGNEQYFGPGTRLLVL.

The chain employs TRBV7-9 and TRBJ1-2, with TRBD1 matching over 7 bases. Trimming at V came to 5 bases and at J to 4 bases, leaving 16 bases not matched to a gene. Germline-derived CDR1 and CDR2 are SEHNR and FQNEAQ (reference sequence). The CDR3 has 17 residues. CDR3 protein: CASSTPGQIAGAYGYTF. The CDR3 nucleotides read TGTGCCAGCAGCACCCCGGGACAGATCGCGGGGGCCTATGGCTACACCTTC.

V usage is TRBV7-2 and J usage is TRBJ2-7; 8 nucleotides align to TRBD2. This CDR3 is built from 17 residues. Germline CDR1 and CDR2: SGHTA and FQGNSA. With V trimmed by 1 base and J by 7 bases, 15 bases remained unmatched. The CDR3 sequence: CASSLEVAGGVPHEQYF. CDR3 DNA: TGTGCCAGCAGCTTAGAAGTGGCGGGGGGAGTCCCCCATGAGCAGTACTTC.

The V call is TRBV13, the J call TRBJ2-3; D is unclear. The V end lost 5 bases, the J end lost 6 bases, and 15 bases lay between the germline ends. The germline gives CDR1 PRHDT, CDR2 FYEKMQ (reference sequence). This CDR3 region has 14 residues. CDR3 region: CASSPGQPADTQYF. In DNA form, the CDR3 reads TGTGCCAGCAGCCCCGGGCAGCCTGCGGATACGCAGTATTTT.

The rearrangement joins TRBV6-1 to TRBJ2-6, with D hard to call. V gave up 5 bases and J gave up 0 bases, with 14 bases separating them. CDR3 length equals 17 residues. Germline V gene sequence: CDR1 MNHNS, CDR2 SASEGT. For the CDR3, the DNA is TGTGCCAGCAGTATCGGACGATTCAACTCTGGGGCCAACGTCCTGACTTTC. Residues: CASSIGRFNSGANVLTF.

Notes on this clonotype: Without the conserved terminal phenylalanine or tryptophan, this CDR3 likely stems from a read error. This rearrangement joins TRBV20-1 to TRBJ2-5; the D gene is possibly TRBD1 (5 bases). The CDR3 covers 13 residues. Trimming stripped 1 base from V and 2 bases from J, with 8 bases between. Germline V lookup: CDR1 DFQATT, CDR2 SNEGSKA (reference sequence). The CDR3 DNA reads TGCAGTGCTAGAGTAGGGGCTCAAGAGACCCAGTACCTC. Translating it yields CSARVGAQETQYL.

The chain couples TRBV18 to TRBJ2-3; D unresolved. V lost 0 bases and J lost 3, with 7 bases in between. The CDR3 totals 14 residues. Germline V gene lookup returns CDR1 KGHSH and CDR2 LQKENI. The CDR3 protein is CASSPPECTDTQYF. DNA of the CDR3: TGTGCCAGCTCACCACCGGAGTGTACAGATACGCAGTATTTT.

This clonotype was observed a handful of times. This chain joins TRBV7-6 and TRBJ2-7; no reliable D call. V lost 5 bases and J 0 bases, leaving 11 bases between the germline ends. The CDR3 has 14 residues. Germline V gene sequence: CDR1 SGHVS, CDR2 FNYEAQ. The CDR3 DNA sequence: TGTGCCAGCAGCCAACTGCCGAGCTCCTACGAGCAGTACTTC. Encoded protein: CASSQLPSSYEQYF.

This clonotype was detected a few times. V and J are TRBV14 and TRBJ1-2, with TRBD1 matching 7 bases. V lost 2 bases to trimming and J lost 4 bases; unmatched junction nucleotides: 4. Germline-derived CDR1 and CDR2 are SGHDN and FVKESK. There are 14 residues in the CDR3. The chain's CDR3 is CASSQYGTVYGYTF. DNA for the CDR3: TGTGCCAGCAGCCAATACGGGACAGTCTATGGCTACACCTTC.